This T cell receptor (beta chain) is from a study of blood T cell repertoires in COVID-19. Study-level information: In each case, the material was cDNA or gDNA derived from T cells, B-cell-depleted T cells, or PBMCs.

Germline-derived CDR1 and CDR2 are LNHDA and SQIVND (reference sequence). With 9 bases clipped from V and 0 bases from J, the junction kept 17 bases outside the gene matches. The CDR3 is made up of 18 amino acids. Under the authors' procedure: Using reference gene primer amplification, nucleated cell counts were estimated. Sequencing was performed with immunoSEQ multiplex PCR; in TCRdb, only in-frame clones are kept and a portion is missing. Clonal size and the V and J genes are those of that table, whereas D and trimming came from the DNA. This table holds some 150,000 clones, approximately 85% found once.

The receptor's source is a woman older than 75 with acute or convalescent COVID-19. V gene TRBV19 combines with J gene TRBJ2-3; 8 nucleotides align to TRBD2. Sequenced sample: peripheral blood. This chain's CDR3 is CASYTGGGPSLSTDTQYF. CDR3 in DNA: TGTGCCAGCTACACGGGCGGGGGGCCTAGTCTAAGCACAGATACGCAGTATTTT.